A selection of T cell receptor beta chains follows, all from one sample in a study of T cells in Graves' hyperthyroidism and ophthalmopathy. One entry per CDR3 protein results from TCRdb running MiXCR on the multiplex PCR reads. Of 250,000 to 350,000 distinct CDR3 sequences in the sample, over 20% are singletons; the top ten hold about 60%. Sequencing input: blood. The receptors here all came from a man aged 30-40 years with Graves' ophthalmopathy. CDR3s leave out the opening cysteine and the closing phenylalanine or tryptophan.

J gene | V gene | CDR3 protein
TRBJ2-1 | TRBV25-1 | ASAGRANPYNEQF
TRBJ1-6 | TRBV18 | ASSPQIQGNSPLH
TRBJ2-1 | TRBV7-8 | ASSFLPYNEQF
TRBJ2-5 | TRBV7-2 | ASSLFVAPQETQY
TRBJ2-1 | TRBV28 | ASSPEVRGNSYNEQF
TRBJ2-5 | TRBV6-2/TRBV6-3 | ASSGQGAKETQY
TRBJ2-7 | TRBV24-1 | ATSDRGTGVREQY
TRBJ2-2 | TRBV20-1 | SARDATRGNTGELF
TRBJ2-3 | TRBV27 | ASSFPQGTQY
TRBJ2-1 | TRBV7-9 | ASSWAVGSYNEQF
TRBJ2-3 | TRBV5-1 | ASSLDAAQTDTQY
TRBJ1-1 | TRBV11-3 | ASSLIGGQSEAF
TRBJ2-1 | TRBV2 | ASGRTRDNEQF
TRBJ2-7 | TRBV10-2 | ASSESRVGIYEQY
TRBJ2-3 | TRBV5-1 | ASSLGPTTDTQY
TRBJ2-1 | TRBV28 | ASSSWTSGDEQF